Below, 8 T cell receptor beta chains from the same sample are listed, as sequenced in a study of CD4+ T cells in melanoma. The repertoire was sequenced with immunoSEQ multiplex PCR; TCRdb's copy has only in-frame clones and lacks some. The sample shows about 18,000 clones, 65% to 85% of them seen only once. Material: cells from a culture (not recorded whether cultured in vitro). These receptors were taken from a human donor with melanoma.

The chain joins TRBV2 to TRBJ1-6; possible D gene TRBD1, 5 bases. Germline-derived CDR1 and CDR2 are SNHLY and FYNNEI. Between the trimmed V and J ends, which lost 1 base and 13 bases, there was a span of 11 bases. The CDR3 spans 13 residues. CDR3 bases: TGTGCCAGCAGTGAAGGTTCAGGGCTGCCCCTCCACTTT. Protein product: CASSEGSGLPLHF.

This chain joins TRBV19 and TRBJ1-2; D remains ambiguous. CDR1 is LNHDA, CDR2 SQIVND, per germline (reference sequence). This CDR3 spans 14 amino acids. The V and J ends lost 3 bases and 7 bases respectively, with 15 bases between them. The CDR3 protein is CASSMPLTGSGYTF. DNA of the CDR3: TGTGCCAGTAGTATGCCCCTCACCGGCTCTGGCTACACCTTC.

The rearrangement uses TRBV2 and TRBJ2-6, with D hard to call. CDR3 size: 14 residues. V was shortened by 6 bases and J by 0 bases, with 6 bases between the two germline ends. In germline, CDR1 is SNHLY, CDR2 FYNNEI. The CDR3 region is CASRDGSGANVLTF. CDR3 in DNA: TGTGCCAGCAGGGACGGCTCTGGGGCCAACGTCCTGACTTTC.

This clone was recorded a few times. This chain links TRBV2 with TRBJ1-1, with 7 bases fitting TRBD1. V gave up 4 bases and J gave up 0 bases; unmatched junction bases: 5. The V gene's germline CDR1 is SNHLY and CDR2 FYNNEI. The CDR3 is made up of 15 amino acids. CDR3 amino acids: CASSGGTAMNTEAFF. The CDR3 DNA is TGTGCCAGCAGTGGGGGGACAGCCATGAACACTGAAGCTTTCTTT.

The gene calls are TRBV6-5 and TRBJ1-6; maybe TRBD1 (6 bases). Germline CDR1 reads MNHEY; CDR2 reads SVGAGI. Trimming left V 6 bases short and J 7 bases short, with 13 bases between. The CDR3 length is 14 residues. The DNA for the CDR3 is TGTGCCAGCAGGGCCTGGACAGAGAATTCACCCCTCCACTTT. Its translation is CASRAWTENSPLHF.

V is TRBV4-2 and J is TRBJ2-7, with a weak D call TRBD2 (6 bases). The CDR3 contains 16 residues. V lost 0 bases, J lost 0 bases, and 12 bases lay in between. In germline, CDR1 is LGHNA, CDR2 YNFKEQ. The chain's CDR3 is CASSQEPAGFSYEQYF. Written as DNA, the CDR3 is TGTGCCAGCAGCCAAGAGCCAGCGGGTTTCTCCTACGAGCAGTACTTC.

This chain uses TRBV11-1 with TRBJ2-5; perhaps TRBD1 as D (7 bases). The CDR3 has 15 residues. Germline V CDR1 and CDR2: SGHAT, FQDESV (reference sequence). Between the trimmed V and J ends, which lost 1 base and 5 bases, there was a span of 14 bases. The CDR3 sequence is CASSLGLQGRETQYF. CDR3 sequence (DNA): TGTGCCAGCAGCTTAGGCCTACAGGGGAGGGAGACCCAGTACTTC.

The chain uses TRBV5-6 and TRBJ2-3; D call uncertain. In germline, CDR1 is SGHDT, CDR2 YYEEEE. V gave up 8 bases and J gave up 4 bases, with 20 bases separating them. This CDR3 comprises 15 residues. CDR3 protein: CASNPTVRYADTQYF. CDR3 DNA: TGTGCCAGTAACCCTACCGTGCGGTATGCAGATACGCAGTATTTT.